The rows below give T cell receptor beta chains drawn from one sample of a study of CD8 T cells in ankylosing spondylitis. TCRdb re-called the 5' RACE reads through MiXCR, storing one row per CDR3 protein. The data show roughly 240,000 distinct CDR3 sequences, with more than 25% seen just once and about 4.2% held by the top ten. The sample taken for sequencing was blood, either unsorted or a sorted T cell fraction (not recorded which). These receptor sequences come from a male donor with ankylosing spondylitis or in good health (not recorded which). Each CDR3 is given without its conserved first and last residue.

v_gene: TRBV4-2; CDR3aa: ASSQEGSQGREQF
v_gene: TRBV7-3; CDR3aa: ASSLTGGQGVLETQY
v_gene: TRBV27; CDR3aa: ASSLGGWPYGYT
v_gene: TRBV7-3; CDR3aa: ASSSTPYNEQF
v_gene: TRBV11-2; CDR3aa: ASRDFRGPGANVLT
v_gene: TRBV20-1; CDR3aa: SASGEGTDTQY
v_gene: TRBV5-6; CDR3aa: ASSLGSAGRDGYT
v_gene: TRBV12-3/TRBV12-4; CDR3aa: ASSVYNEQF
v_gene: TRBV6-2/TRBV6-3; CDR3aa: ASSFRRGEYQETQY
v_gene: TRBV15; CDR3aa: ATSPRTVQETQY
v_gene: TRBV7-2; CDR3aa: ASSLELAVDEQF
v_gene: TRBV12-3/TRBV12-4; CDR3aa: ASRHRTGVETQY
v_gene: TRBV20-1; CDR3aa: SAQRGNEQF
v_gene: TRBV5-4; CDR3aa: ASSSGGGGFVNTGELF
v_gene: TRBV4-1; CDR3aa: ASSQDIGGGYEQY
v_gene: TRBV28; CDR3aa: ASSPPRGVGYT
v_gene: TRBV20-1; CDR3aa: SAESGTGVGGNTIY
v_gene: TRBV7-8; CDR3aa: ASSFRLRGGSYEQY
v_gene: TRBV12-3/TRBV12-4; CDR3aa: ASRPPVSYNEQF
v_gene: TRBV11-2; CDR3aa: ASSSPTGYYEQY
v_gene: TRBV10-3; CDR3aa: AISELVDGAEAF
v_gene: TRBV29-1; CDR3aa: SAEDRRSANTGELF
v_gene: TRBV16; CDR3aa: ASTRTGGTEAF
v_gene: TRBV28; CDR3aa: ASSWAGGAQETQY
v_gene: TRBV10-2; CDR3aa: ASSDAGTTDTQY
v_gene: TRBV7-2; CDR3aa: ASSPGGAATDTQY
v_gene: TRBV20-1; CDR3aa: SAGADSNQPQH
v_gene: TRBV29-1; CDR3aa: SACEYFQETQY
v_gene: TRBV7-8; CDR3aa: ASNPGLAGFTERETQY
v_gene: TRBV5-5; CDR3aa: ASSSGPPAGA
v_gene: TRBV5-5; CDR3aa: ASSKSGQEMGQY
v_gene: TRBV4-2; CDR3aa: ASSQVLARTYNEQF
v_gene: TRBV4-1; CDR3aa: ASSPGGRHEGSDTQY
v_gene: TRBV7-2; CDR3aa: ASSFRASQGDTQY
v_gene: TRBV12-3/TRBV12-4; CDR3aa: ASSLNTNTIY
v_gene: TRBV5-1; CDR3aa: ASSLGDLYEQY
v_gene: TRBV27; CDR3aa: ASSARRGHGYT
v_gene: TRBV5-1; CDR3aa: ASSLGDRGGTEAF
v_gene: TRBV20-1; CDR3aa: SAPEGWNSPLH
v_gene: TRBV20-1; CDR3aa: SAGPGQGVYNEQF
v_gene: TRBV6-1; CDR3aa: ASSVWTAAEQY
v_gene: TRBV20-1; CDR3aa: SANVGGVSANVLT
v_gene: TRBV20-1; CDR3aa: SARMVQGSSGANVLT
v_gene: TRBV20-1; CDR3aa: SAKVGPDQGGKTYNEQF
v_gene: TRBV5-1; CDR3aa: ASSLQGANSPLH
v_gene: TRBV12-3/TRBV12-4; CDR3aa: ASKGPNTEAF
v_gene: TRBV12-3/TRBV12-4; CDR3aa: ASSSLGGGQH
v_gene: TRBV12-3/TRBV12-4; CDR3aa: ASTFGAGLGTEAF
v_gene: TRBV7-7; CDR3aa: ASSLEQGRGTQY
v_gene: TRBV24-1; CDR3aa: ATSESTGGTQETQY
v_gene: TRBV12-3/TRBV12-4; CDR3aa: ASSLRLGQPQH
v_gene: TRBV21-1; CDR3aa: ASSNGQGTNTGELF
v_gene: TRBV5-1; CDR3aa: ASSFGGTGNTIY
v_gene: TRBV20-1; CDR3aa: SGRRRLNTGELF
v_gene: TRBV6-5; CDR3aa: ASSYLVKDRGEQF
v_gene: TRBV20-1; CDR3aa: SASGTEFYEQY
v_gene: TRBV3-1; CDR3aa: ASSQTGGSWELF